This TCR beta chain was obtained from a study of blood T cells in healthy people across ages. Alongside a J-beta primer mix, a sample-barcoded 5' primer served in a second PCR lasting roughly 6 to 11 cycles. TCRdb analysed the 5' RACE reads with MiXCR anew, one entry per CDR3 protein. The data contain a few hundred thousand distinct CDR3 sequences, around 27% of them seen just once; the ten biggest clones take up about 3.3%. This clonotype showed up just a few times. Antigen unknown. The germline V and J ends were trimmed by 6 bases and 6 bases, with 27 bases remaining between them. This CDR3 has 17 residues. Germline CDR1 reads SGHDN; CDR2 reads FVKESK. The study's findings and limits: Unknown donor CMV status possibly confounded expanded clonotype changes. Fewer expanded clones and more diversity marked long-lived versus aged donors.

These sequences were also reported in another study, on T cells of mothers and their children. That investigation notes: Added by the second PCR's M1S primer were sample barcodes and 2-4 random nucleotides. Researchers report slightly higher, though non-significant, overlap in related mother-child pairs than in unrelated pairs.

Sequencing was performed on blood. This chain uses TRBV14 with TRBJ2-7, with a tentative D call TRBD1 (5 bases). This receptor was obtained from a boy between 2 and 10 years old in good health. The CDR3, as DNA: TGTGCCAGCAGTCGGACCCCCTCGGTCAGGGCGGTCGGCGAGCAGTACTTC. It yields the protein CASSRTPSVRAVGEQYF.